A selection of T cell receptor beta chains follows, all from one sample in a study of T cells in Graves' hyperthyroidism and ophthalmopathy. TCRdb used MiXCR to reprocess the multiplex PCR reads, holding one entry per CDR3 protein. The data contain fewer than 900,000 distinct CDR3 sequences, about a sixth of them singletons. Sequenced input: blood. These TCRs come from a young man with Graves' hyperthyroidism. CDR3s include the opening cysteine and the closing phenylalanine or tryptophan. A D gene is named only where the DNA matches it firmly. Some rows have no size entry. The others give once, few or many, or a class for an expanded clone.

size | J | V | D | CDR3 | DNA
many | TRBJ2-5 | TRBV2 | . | CASSTTPPGAGETQYF | TGTGCCAGCAGTACCACCCCGCCAGGGGCGGGAGAGACCCAGTACTTC
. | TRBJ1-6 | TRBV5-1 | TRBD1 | CASSFGQGSNSPLHF | TGCGCCAGCAGCTTTGGACAGGGGTCTAATTCACCCCTCCACTTT
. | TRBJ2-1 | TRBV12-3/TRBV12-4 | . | CASSSGGLVNEQFF | TGTGCCAGCAGTTCAGGGGGACTAGTTAATGAGCAGTTCTTC
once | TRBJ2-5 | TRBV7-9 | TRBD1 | CASSPGQGYQQTQYF | TGTGCCAGCAGCCCGGGACAGGGGTACCAACAGACCCAGTACTTC
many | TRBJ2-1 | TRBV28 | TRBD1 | CASLITWDSEQFF | TGTGCCAGCCTGATAACGTGGGACAGTGAGCAGTTCTTC
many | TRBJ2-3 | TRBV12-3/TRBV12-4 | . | CASSTLEDTQYF | TGTGCCAGCAGCACGCTAGAGGATACGCAGTATTTT
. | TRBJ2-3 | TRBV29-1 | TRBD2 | CSVVGTSGRTDTLYF | TGCAGCGTGGTCGGGACTAGCGGACGCACAGATACGCTGTATTTT
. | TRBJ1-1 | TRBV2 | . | CASSFPGHLMNTEAFF | TGTGCCAGCTCCTTCCCGGGACACCTCATGAACACTGAAGCTTTCTTT
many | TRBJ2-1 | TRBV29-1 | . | CSVVGISYNEQFF | TGCAGCGTTGTTGGGATTTCCTACAATGAGCAGTTCTTC
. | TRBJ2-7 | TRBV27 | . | CASSLGFSSYNEQYF | TGTGCCAGCAGTTTAGGGTTTAGCTCCTACAATGAGCAGTACTTC
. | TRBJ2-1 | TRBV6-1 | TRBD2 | CATGLAGRNEQFF | TGTGCCACCGGACTAGCGGGAAGAAATGAGCAGTTCTTC
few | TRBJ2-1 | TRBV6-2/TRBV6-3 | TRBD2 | CASSYSGLAGGPTYNEQFF | TGTGCCAGCAGTTACTCGGGACTAGCGGGAGGCCCCACTTACAATGAGCAGTTCTTC
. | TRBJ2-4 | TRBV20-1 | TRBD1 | CSAREGTGDYIQYF | TGCAGTGCTAGAGAGGGGACAGGGGATTACATTCAGTACTTC
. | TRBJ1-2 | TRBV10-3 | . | CAISEQGGTGYTF | TGTGCCATCAGTGAGCAAGGGGGAACTGGCTACACCTTC
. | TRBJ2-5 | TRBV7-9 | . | CASSLDVNRETQYF | TGTGCCAGCAGCTTAGATGTGAATCGAGAGACCCAGTACTTC
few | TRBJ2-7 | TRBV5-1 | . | CASSSGPRRPRPRYEQYF | TGCGCCAGCAGCTCAGGGCCCCGGAGGCCCCGACCTAGGTACGAGCAGTACTTC
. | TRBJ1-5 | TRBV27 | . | CASSFEGWGNQPQHF | TGTGCCAGCAGTTTTGAGGGGTGGGGCAATCAGCCCCAGCATTTT
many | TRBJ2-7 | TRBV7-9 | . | CASSLALGSHEQYF | TGTGCCAGCAGCTTAGCGCTCGGGAGCCACGAGCAGTACTTC
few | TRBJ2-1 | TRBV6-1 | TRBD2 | CASRGGTSGSNEQFF | TGTGCCAGCAGGGGGGGGACTAGCGGGAGCAATGAGCAGTTCTTC
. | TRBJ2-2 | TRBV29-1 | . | CSVEKGQGGDTGELFF | TGCAGCGTTGAGAAGGGCCAGGGCGGCGACACCGGGGAGCTGTTTTTT
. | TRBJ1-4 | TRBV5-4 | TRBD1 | CASSRQGAANEKLFF | TGTGCCAGCAGCAGACAGGGGGCGGCTAATGAAAAACTGTTTTTT
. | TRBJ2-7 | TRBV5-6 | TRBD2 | CASSLNLAGGTYEQYF | TGTGCCAGCAGCTTAAATCTAGCGGGAGGAACCTACGAGCAGTACTTC
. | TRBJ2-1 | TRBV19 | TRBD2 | CASRREGVYNEQFF | TGTGCCAGTCGGCGGGAGGGGGTTTACAATGAGCAGTTCTTC
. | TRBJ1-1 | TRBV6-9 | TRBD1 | CASSYSNSILGTDTSNTEAFF | TGTGCCAGCAGTTACTCGAATAGTATTTTAGGGACAGATACTTCGAACACTGAAGCTTTCTTT
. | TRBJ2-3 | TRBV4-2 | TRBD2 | CASSLSGRPDTDTQYF | TGTGCCAGCAGCCTTAGCGGGAGGCCCGACACAGATACGCAGTATTTT
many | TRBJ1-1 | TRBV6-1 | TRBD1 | CASSERQGLNTEAFF | TGTGCCAGCAGTGAAAGACAGGGGTTGAACACTGAAGCTTTCTTT
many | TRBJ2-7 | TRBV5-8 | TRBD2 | CASSLGPSGIESYEQYF | TGTGCCAGCAGCTTGGGGCCTAGCGGGATCGAGTCCTACGAGCAGTACTTC
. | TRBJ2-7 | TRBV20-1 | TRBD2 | CSARDRAGLAGGSIGQYF | TGCAGTGCTAGAGACCGGGCTGGACTAGCGGGAGGGTCTATCGGGCAGTACTTC
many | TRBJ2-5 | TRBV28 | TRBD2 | CASSPGLQAGVPETQYF | TGTGCCAGCAGTCCGGGTCTTCAAGCGGGAGTCCCAGAGACCCAGTACTTC
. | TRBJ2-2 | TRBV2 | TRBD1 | CASRGRDRGPGELFF | TGTGCCAGCAGAGGACGGGACAGGGGGCCCGGGGAGCTGTTTTTT
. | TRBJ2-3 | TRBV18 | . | CASSPAGSTDTQYF | TGTGCCAGCTCACCAGCCGGGTCCACAGATACGCAGTATTTT
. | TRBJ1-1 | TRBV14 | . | CASSQVPIGGNTEAFF | TGTGCCAGCAGCCAAGTCCCGATCGGTGGCAACACTGAAGCTTTCTTT
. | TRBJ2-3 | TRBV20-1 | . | CSVQVADTQYF | TGCAGTGTACAGGTTGCCGATACGCAGTATTTT
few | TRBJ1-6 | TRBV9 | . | CASSVGRGGNSPLHF | TGTGCCAGCAGCGTAGGCAGGGGAGGAAATTCACCCCTCCACTTT
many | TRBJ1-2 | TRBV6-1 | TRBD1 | CASEDREPNYGYTF | TGTGCCAGCGAGGACAGGGAACCTAACTATGGCTACACCTTC
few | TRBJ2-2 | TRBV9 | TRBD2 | CASRQSGTTRSTGELFF | TGTGCCAGCAGGCAATCCGGGACTACCAGGAGCACCGGGGAGCTGTTTTTT
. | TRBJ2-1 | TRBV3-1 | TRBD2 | CASRPRLAGGSEQFF | TGTGCCAGCAGACCGAGGCTAGCGGGAGGCAGTGAGCAGTTCTTC
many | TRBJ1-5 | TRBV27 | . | CASSPSGGNQPQHF | TGTGCCAGCAGTCCAAGTGGGGGCAATCAGCCCCAGCATTTT
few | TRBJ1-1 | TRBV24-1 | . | CATSDPRGSREAFF | TGTGCCACCAGTGATCCGAGGGGATCTCGTGAAGCTTTCTTT
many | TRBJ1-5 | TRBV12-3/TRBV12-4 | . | CASSLDGSSNQPQHF | TGTGCCAGCAGTTTAGACGGAAGTAGCAATCAGCCCCAGCATTTT
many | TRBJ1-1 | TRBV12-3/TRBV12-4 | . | CASSRDRRWTEAFF | TGTGCCAGCAGTCGGGACCGGAGGTGGACTGAAGCTTTCTTT
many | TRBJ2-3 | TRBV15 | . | CATSRDTDTQYF | TGTGCCACCAGCAGAGACACAGATACGCAGTATTTT
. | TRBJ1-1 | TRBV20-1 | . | CSARSEGYGDFEAFF | TGCAGTGCTAGATCGGAGGGTTATGGGGATTTTGAAGCTTTCTTT
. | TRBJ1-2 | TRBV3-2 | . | CASSRDKAKGDYGYTF | TGTGCCAGCAGCCGGGACAAGGCTAAGGGTGACTATGGCTACACCTTC
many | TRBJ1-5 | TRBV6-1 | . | CASSGHRNQPQHF | TGTGCCAGCAGTGGGCACCGTAATCAGCCCCAGCATTTT
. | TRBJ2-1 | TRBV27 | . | CASSLTGASVNEQFF | TGTGCCAGCAGTTTAACCGGGGCTTCTGTCAATGAGCAGTTCTTC
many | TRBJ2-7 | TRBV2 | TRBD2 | CASRPNGGSSYEQYF | TGTGCCAGCAGGCCGAACGGGGGGAGCTCCTACGAGCAGTACTTC
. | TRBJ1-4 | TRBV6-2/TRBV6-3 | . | CASSTRVDGAGEKLFF | TGTGCCAGCAGTACCCGGGTGGACGGGGCGGGTGAAAAACTGTTTTTT
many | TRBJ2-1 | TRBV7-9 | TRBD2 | CASSSRTSGKDEQFF | TGTGCCAGCAGCTCTCGGACTAGCGGGAAAGATGAGCAGTTCTTC